This T cell receptor (beta chain) was retrieved from a study of pediatric ulcerative colitis. Sequencing depth was up to 500,000 reads per sample. The data were produced by immunoSEQ multiplex PCR, yet TCRdb's version contains in-frame clones alone and is incomplete. This sample yields some 57,000 clones, of which around 87% are seen a single time; about 1.5% belongs to the top ten. Regarding this clone: The antigen is not known.

Study-wide points: All ulcerative colitis patients, but no controls, carried a couple of rectal clonotypes. Clonal expansions reduced rectal repertoire diversity in acute severe colitis.

This TCR derives from a boy aged 5-17 years who was a control in a study of pediatric ulcerative colitis. Sequencing was performed on blood.

The CDR3: CASTGTKGFYEQYF. The CDR3 DNA sequence: TGTGCCAGCACCGGGACCAAGGGGTTCTACGAGCAGTACTTC. The chain combines TRBV2 with TRBJ2-7; D tentatively fits TRBD1 or TRBD2 (5 bases each). This CDR3 comprises 14 residues. V lost 7 bases, J lost 3 bases, and 16 bases lay in between. Germline V gene lookup returns CDR1 SNHLY and CDR2 FYNNEI.